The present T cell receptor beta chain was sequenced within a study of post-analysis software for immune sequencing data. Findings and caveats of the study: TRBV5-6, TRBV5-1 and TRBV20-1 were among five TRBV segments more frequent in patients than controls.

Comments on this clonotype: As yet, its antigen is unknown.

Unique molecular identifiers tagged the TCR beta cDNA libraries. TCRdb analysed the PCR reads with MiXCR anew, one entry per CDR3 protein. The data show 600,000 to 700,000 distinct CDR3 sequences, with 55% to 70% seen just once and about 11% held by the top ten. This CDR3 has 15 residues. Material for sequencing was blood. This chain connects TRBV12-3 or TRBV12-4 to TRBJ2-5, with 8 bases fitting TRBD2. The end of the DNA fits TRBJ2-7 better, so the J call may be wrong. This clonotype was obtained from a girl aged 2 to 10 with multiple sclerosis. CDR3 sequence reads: CASSRSLAGIYEQYF. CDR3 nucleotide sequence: TGTGCCAGCAGTAGGTCGTTAGCGGGAATATACGAGCAGTACTTC.